The sequence of this T cell receptor beta chain was determined in a study of blood T cell repertoires in COVID-19. Study in general: Sources were T cells, B-cell-depleted T cells, or PBMCs; the material itself was cDNA or gDNA.

In the original workflow: Amplification of reference gene primers provided the estimated nucleated cell counts. TCRdb's table, derived via immunoSEQ multiplex PCR, lists solely in-frame clones and lacks some. The DNA was the basis for D and trimming; V, J and clone size are from that table. The profile shows 200,000 or so clones, approximately 83% of them singletons. A single count supports this clone. This CDR3 spans 14 amino acids. The germline V gene has CDR1 MNHEY and CDR2 SVGEGT. Trimming cost V 0 bases and J 5 bases, with 8 bases left between them. The V call is TRBV6-2 or TRBV6-3, the J call TRBJ1-5; D gene uncertain. Material for sequencing was peripheral blood. The sequence came from a man aged 55 to 69 with acute or convalescent COVID-19. This chain's CDR3 is CASSYSTRHQPQHF. The CDR3 DNA sequence: TGTGCCAGCAGTTACTCGACTCGGCATCAGCCCCAGCATTTT.